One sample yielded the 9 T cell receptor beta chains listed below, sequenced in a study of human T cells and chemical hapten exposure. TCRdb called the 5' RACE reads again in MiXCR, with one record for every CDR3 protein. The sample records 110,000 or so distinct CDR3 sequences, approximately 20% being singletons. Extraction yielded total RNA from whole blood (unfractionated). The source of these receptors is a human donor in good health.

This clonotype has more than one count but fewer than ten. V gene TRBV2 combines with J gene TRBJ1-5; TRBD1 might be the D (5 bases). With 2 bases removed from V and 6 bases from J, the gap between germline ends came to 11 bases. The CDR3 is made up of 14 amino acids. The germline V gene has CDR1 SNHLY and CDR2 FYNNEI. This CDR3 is CASSEIRVGQPQHF. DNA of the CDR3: TGTGCCAGCAGTGAAATCAGGGTGGGTCAGCCCCAGCATTTT.

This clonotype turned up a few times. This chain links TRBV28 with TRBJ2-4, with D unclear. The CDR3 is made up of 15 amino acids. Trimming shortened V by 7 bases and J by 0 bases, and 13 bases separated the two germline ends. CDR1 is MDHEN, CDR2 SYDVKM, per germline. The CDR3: CASMKDPLAKNIQYF. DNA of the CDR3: TGTGCCAGCATGAAGGACCCTCTAGCCAAAAACATTCAGTACTTC.

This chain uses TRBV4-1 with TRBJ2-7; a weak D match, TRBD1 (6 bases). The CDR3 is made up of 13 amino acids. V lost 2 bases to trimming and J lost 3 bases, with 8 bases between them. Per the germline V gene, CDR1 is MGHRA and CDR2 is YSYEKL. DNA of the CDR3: TGCGCCAGCAGCCAACCACAGGGCTACGAGCAGTACTTC. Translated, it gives CASSQPQGYEQYF.

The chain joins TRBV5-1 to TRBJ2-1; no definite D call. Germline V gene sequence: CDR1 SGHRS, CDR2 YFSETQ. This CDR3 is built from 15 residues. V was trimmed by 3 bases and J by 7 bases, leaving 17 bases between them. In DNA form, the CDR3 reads TGCGCCAGCAGCTCGTGGTTTTCCCTCGGGAATGAGCAGTTCTTC. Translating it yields CASSSWFSLGNEQFF.

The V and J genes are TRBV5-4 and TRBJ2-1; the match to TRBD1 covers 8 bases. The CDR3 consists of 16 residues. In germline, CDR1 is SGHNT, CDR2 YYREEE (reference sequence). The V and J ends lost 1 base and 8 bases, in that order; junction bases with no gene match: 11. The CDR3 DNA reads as TGTGCCAGCAGCTTGACCCCGACAGGGGCTAAAGATGAGCAGTTCTTC. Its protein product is CASSLTPTGAKDEQFF.

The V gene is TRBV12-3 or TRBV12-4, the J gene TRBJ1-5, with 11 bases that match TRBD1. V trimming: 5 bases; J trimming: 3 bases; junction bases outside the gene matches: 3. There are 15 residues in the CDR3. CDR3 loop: CASSRTGGHNQPQHF. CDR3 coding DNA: TGTGCCAGCAGTCGGACAGGGGGCCACAATCAGCCCCAGCATTTT.

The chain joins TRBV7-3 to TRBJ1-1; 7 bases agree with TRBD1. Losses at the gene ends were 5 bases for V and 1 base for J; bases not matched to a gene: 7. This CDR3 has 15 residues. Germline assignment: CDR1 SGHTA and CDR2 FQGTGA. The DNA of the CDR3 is TGTGCCAGCAGCACGTCCGGGACAGAGAACACTGAAGCTTTCTTT. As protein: CASSTSGTENTEAFF.

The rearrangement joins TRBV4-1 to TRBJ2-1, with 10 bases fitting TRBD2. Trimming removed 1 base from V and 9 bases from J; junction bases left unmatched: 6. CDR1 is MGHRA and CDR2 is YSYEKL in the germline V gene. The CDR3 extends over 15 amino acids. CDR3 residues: CASSQGLAGVGEQFF. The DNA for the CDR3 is TGCGCCAGCAGCCAAGGGCTAGCGGGAGTGGGTGAGCAGTTCTTC.

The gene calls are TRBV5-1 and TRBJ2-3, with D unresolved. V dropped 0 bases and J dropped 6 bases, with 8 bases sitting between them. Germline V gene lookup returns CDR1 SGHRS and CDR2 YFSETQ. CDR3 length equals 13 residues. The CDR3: CASSLEPYDTQYF. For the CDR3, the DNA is TGCGCCAGCAGCTTGGAGCCCTACGATACGCAGTATTTT.